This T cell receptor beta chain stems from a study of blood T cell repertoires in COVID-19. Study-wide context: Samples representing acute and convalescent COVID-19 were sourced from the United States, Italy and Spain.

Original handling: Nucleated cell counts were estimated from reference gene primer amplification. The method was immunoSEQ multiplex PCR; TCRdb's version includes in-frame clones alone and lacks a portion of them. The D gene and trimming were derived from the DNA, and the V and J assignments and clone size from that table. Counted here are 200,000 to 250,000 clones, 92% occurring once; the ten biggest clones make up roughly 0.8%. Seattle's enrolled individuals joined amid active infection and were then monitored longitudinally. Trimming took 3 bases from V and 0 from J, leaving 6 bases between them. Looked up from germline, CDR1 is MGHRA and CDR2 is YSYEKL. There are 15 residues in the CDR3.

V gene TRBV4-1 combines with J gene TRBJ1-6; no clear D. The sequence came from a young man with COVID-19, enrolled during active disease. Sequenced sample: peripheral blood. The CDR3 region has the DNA TGCGCCAGCAGCCATGCGAGCTCCTATAATTCACCCCTCCACTTT. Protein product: CASSHASSYNSPLHF.